Listed here is a single T cell receptor (beta chain). The antigen is undetermined. The entry originates in a study of T cell responses to AZD1222 COVID-19 vaccine. Study-wide results and limits: Targets within unmutated variant regions were reportedly found for nearly half of spike-specific TCRs. The number of AZD1222 recipients seropositive at baseline was only five to seven.

The repertoire was sequenced with immunoSEQ multiplex PCR; TCRdb's copy has only in-frame clones and lacks some. The table has around 200,000 clones, under 95% seen once; the top ten hold 1.6%. From germline, CDR1 is SNHLY and CDR2 FYNNEI. The CDR3 loop spans 14 amino acids. Between the trimmed V and J ends, which lost 6 bases and 1 base, there was a span of 12 bases. The sequence came from an adult who received the AZD1222 COVID-19 vaccine. The input for sequencing was peripheral blood, taken 28 days after the second AZD1222 dose. The rearrangement joins TRBV2 to TRBJ1-1; maybe TRBD1 (6 bases). The CDR3 bases are TGTGCCAGCAGAACAGGGTTGGGGAACACTGAAGCTTTCTTT. Residues: CASRTGLGNTEAFF.